The TCR beta chain under discussion was sequenced for a study of Graves' ophthalmopathy and Graves' hyperthyroidism (dated by TCRdb to the late 2010s). Regarding the study in general: Peripheral blood was collected at initial diagnosis, before any treatment. Following sample collection, hyperthyroidism patients were given methimazole at a starting dose of 30 mg daily, and ophthalmopathy patients were given high-dose intravenous methylprednisolone. In a handful of hyperthyroidism patients, the T-cell repertoire of thyroid tissue was compared with the T-cell repertoire of blood. TCR beta repertoire signatures were used to distinguish Graves' ophthalmopathy from Graves' hyperthyroidism and to predict progression to ophthalmopathy. To explore V-J signatures that separate ophthalmopathy from hyperthyroidism, a discovery set of around 97 patients was enrolled, consisting of roughly 45 with ophthalmopathy and about 60 with stable hyperthyroidism. In total, over 130 blood samples were TCR-sequenced: around 42 ophthalmopathy, some 72 hyperthyroidism and 17 hyperthyroidism-to-ophthalmopathy patients. An independent validation cohort was composed of some 19 hyperthyroidism patients and 15 to 17 patients who later progressed from hyperthyroidism to ophthalmopathy. Broad study findings and their caveats: Among expanded thyroid clonotypes with frequency above 0.001, most also showed up in blood, which suggests that blood repertoires may reflect the thyroid immune response. Sample size was not statistically predetermined, and group allocation was not concealed from the investigators. In cross-validation, the 13-signature model distinguished ophthalmopathy from stable hyperthyroidism with about 90% sensitivity and around 84% specificity, while in the test set the corresponding values were around 79% and 71%. In validation, the model predicted ophthalmopathy progression with about 70% sensitivity and around 72% specificity; about a dozen predicted patients were CT-confirmed with GO in a median of 6.5 months.

This clonotype was seen repeatedly, ten times or more. Its antigen is not yet known. Per-base quality was not reported, and no clone a single base away is much larger than it. The ophthalmopathy patients had moderately to severely active disease, with a Clinical Activity Score of 3 or higher, a NOSPECS grade of 4 or higher, and a disease duration of less than 3 months. Anyone with other autoimmune diseases, uncontrolled infections, pregnancy or lactation was excluded from the study. Clinical symptoms, serum thyroxine, TRAb, thyroid ultrasound and orbital computed tomography formed the basis of the diagnosis. Ficoll-Paque density gradient centrifugation was used to isolate PBMCs from 8 to 10 ml of fresh peripheral blood. Total RNA was extracted using Trizol reagent, and RNA quality was checked on an Agilent 2100 Bioanalyzer. Unmatched junction bases come to 10, with V trimmed by 3 bases and J by 7 bases. According to the germline V gene, CDR1 reads SGDLS and CDR2 reads YYNGEE. Reading from cysteine to phenylalanine, the CDR3 counts 15 amino acids. Kept here is only the CDR3 DNA, which spans 45 bases and is read in frame from base 1.

TCR beta CDR3 regions were amplified from RNA transcripts for repertoire sequencing. HTBI primers and the Qiagen OneStep RT-PCR kit were used in a first-round RT-PCR, which was followed by a second-round multiplex PCR, size selection and purification. Sequencing of the libraries was carried out on an Illumina HiSeq2000 in paired-end mode with 100 bp reads. From the authors' description of their analysis: SOAPnuke was used to process the reads, throwing out any read that had adapters, had uncalled bases, had a mean Phred below 15, or lacked an exact constant-primer or identifier match. COPE v1.2.5 was used to merge the high-quality paired reads. Unique nucleotide sequences were defined as clonotypes and aligned to IMGT TRB V, D and J references using MiTCR v1.1. The analysis was limited to V-J combinations with a frequency above 0.0001, which together covered over 99% of the repertoires. For each V-J combination, a TCR clonal expansion and chaos score was defined as the ratio of F50 clonal expansion to chaos observed in the TCRdist matrix. Features were reduced by Welch's t-statistics and random forest to some 13 V-J combinations, which fed a naive Bayes classifier. The Morisita-Horn index was used to measure how similar the thyroid and blood repertoires were. TCRdb reworked the public reads: Q25 trimming with fastp, MiXCR clone assembly, productive beta chains retained. Entries that share a CDR3 protein sequence are merged under the most common genes and DNA. The V and J calls reflect TCRdb's pipeline rather than the authors' work. This sample is represented by around 660,000 distinct CDR3 sequences; approximately 39% of them were singletons. 3% to 3.5% of the sample goes to the ten largest clones.

The chain is assembled from TRBV9 and TRBJ1-2; 9 central bases correspond to TRBD1. This TCR came from an adult man with Graves' ophthalmopathy. Sequenced material: peripheral blood. The CDR3 sequence is CASSARDRVMSGYTF. The DNA sequence reads TGTGCCAGCAGCGCCCGGGACAGGGTAATGAGTGGCTACACCTTC.